Sequencing of this TCR beta chain was carried out in a study of blood T cell repertoires in COVID-19. Study-wide background: COVID-19 samples collected from the United States, Italy and Spain covered acute and convalescent phases. In each case, the material was cDNA or gDNA derived from T cells, B-cell-depleted T cells, or PBMCs.

The authors' processing: Reference gene primer amplification yielded estimated nucleated cell counts. Profiling relied on immunoSEQ multiplex PCR, and the TCRdb table lists in-frame clones only, not all of them. That table furnishes V, J and clone size, whereas the DNA furnished D and trimming. The sample holds fewer than 300,000 clones, about four fifths seen once. V lost 4 bases, J lost 19 bases, and 8 bases lay in between. Germline loops: CDR1 DFQATT, CDR2 SNEGSKA (reference sequence). The length of the CDR3 is 8 residues. This chain joins TRBV20-1 and TRBJ1-6; D is ambiguous. The sequence derives from a woman between 45 and 65 years old who had recovered from COVID-19. Material for sequencing was peripheral blood. CDR3 bases: TGCAGTGCTAACGGCGGTCACTTT. Amino acid sequence: CSANGGHF.